This T cell receptor beta chain came from a study of T cells in Graves' hyperthyroidism and ophthalmopathy. Stability of Graves' hyperthyroidism was defined as absent ophthalmopathy progression within 18 months. In this sample, this clonotype turned up a few times. One end of the junction is discordant with germline, which a read error may explain. TCR beta CDR3 regions were amplified from RNA transcripts. When the TCR CDR3 underwent first-round RT-PCR, the HTBI primer set was used. TCRdb independently ran MiXCR on the multiplex PCR reads; one entry per CDR3 protein. The sample records roughly 580,000 distinct CDR3 sequences, 46% being singletons. The sequencing input was peripheral blood or thyroid tissue (not recorded which). The sequence was obtained from a woman between 18 and 29 years old with Graves' hyperthyroidism.

CDR3 nucleotides: TGTGCCAGCAGTGAAGGACAGGGAGGTGGCTACACCTTC. Amino acids: CASSEGQGGGYTF. The chain employs TRBV10-3 and TRBJ1-2; 8 nucleotides match TRBD1. CDR1 and CDR2 from the germline V gene are ENHRY and SYGVKD. The CDR3 is 13 residues long.